The 19 T cell receptor beta chains in this list originate from one sample, sequenced in a study of PD-L1 blockade in urothelial cancer. The assay was immunoSEQ multiplex PCR, and TCRdb's table has in-frame clones only and misses some. The table includes more than 85,000 clones, about 91% detected once. Here the sequenced sample was PBMCs, taken around atezolizumab (anti-PD-L1) treatment. The receptors shown here come from a woman older than 75 with urothelial cancer.

V gene TRBV6-5 combines with J gene TRBJ1-1; D is perhaps TRBD1 (5 bases). Germline CDR1 is MNHEY and CDR2 is SVGAGI. The CDR3 extends over 15 amino acids. Trimming pared 5 bases from V and 0 bases from J, leaving 13 bases between. As DNA, the CDR3 is TGTGCCAGCAGTACCGAACAGGTGATGAACACTGAAGCTTTCTTT. Its protein product is CASSTEQVMNTEAFF.

The rearrangement uses TRBV5-1 and TRBJ2-7; D remains unclear. This CDR3 is 11 amino acids long. Germline values: CDR1 SGHRS, CDR2 YFSETQ. The V gene lost 2 bases and the J gene lost 3 bases, with 3 bases spanning the gap. Here the CDR3 reads CASSLHYEQYF. CDR3 bases: TGCGCCAGCAGCTTACACTACGAGCAGTACTTC.

The gene calls are TRBV28 and TRBJ1-1; D gene unclear. V was pared by 9 bases and J by 3 bases, with 11 bases between. This CDR3 spans 12 amino acids. Germline values: CDR1 MDHEN, CDR2 SYDVKM. CDR3 in DNA: TGTGCCAGTTACGGGGAGTACACTGAAGCTTTCTTT. The encoded protein is CASYGEYTEAFF.

The V gene is TRBV7-2, the J gene TRBJ2-1; D may be TRBD1 (6 bases). The CDR3 has 15 residues. The germline V and J ends were trimmed by 7 bases and 7 bases, with 20 bases remaining between them. Per the germline V gene, CDR1 is SGHTA and CDR2 is FQGNSA. The CDR3 is CASTPLVGAGNEQFF. The CDR3 nucleotides are TGTGCCAGCACCCCGCTGGTGGGGGCAGGGAATGAGCAGTTCTTC.

V and J are TRBV5-1 and TRBJ1-2; 9 bases fit TRBD1. The CDR3 spans 14 residues. Germline V gives CDR1 SGHRS, CDR2 YFSETQ. Trimming cost V 4 bases and J 4 bases; bases outside gene matches: 5. CDR3: CASSRGTGSYGYTF. The CDR3 DNA follows: TGCGCCAGCAGCCGAGGGACAGGGTCCTATGGCTACACCTTC. Full variable domain (missing parts from reference TRBV5-1 and TRBJ1-2): KAGVTQTPRYLIKTRGQQVTLSCSPISGHRSVSWYQQTPGQGLQFLFEYFSETQRNKGNFPGRFSGRQFSNSRSEMNVSTLELGDSALYLCASSRGTGSYGYTFGSGTRLTVV.

The gene calls are TRBV2 and TRBJ2-5; weak D call: TRBD2 (7 bases). CDR1 is SNHLY, CDR2 FYNNEI, per germline. Between the trimmed V and J ends, which lost 5 bases and 5 bases, there was a span of 21 bases. The CDR3 covers 16 residues. The CDR3 sequence is CASSPASRSGGETQYF. CDR3 nucleotide sequence: TGTGCCAGCAGTCCCGCTTCTAGATCGGGGGGCGAGACCCAGTACTTC.

The J gene is TRBJ2-7, the V gene TRBV28, with 7 bases lining up with TRBD1. This CDR3 region has 12 residues. V shed 7 bases, J shed 3 bases, and the junction held 3 bases outside the gene matches. Germline V lookup: CDR1 MDHEN, CDR2 SYDVKM. In DNA form, the CDR3 reads TGTGCCAGCACGGGACAGCGCTACGAGCAGTACTTC. Translation: CASTGQRYEQYF.

The chain is built from TRBV18 and TRBJ2-3; D is ambiguous. CDR1 and CDR2 (germline): KGHSH, LQKENI. The CDR3 covers 15 residues. V shed 2 bases and J shed 2 bases, with 11 bases lying between them. CDR3 protein: CASSPRNSYTDTQYF. The CDR3, as DNA: TGTGCCAGCTCACCAAGGAACAGTTACACAGATACGCAGTATTTT.

The chain uses TRBV7-3 and TRBJ2-1, with a tentative D call TRBD2 (6 bases). The germline V gene has CDR1 SGHTA and CDR2 FQGTGA. V shed 1 base and J shed 2 bases, with 9 bases lying between them. The CDR3 has 15 residues. CDR3 nucleotide sequence: TGTGCCAGCAGCTTAAGGGGGGACCCCTACAATGAGCAGTTCTTC. Translating gives CASSLRGDPYNEQFF.

V and J are TRBV30 and TRBJ1-2; 7 bases match TRBD1. V dropped 0 bases and J dropped 12; count of bases not matched to a gene: 4. Germline CDR1 GTSNPN, CDR2 SVGIG (reference sequence). There are 11 residues in the CDR3. CDR3 nucleotide sequence: TGTGCCTGGAGTGTAAGGGACAGAAACACCTTC. It translates to CAWSVRDRNTF.

The sample holds one count of this clone. The chain uses TRBV5-4 and TRBJ1-2; weak D call: TRBD1 (6 bases). Germline CDR1 is SGHNT and CDR2 is YYREEE (reference sequence). The germline V and J ends were trimmed by 4 bases and 2 bases, with 15 bases remaining between them. The CDR3 has 15 amino acids. The CDR3 loop is CASSRPDSFNYGYTF. CDR3 DNA sequence: TGTGCCAGCAGCCGACCGGACAGTTTCAACTATGGCTACACCTTC.

A remark on this clone: The sample holds other DNA sequences that translate to the same CDR3. This chain connects TRBV30 to TRBJ1-1, with D unresolved. CDR1 GTSNPN and CDR2 SVGIG come from the germline V gene (reference sequence). With 0 bases removed from V and 0 bases from J, the gap between germline ends came to 5 bases. This CDR3 spans 13 amino acids. As DNA, the CDR3 is TGTGCCTGGAGTGTACAGTTGAACACTGAAGCTTTCTTT. Translating gives CAWSVQLNTEAFF.

This chain uses TRBV9 with TRBJ1-1, with 12 bases lining up with TRBD1. This CDR3 spans 13 amino acids. Germline V CDR1 and CDR2: SGDLS, YYNGEE. The trim removed 4 bases at V and 10 bases at J, leaving 5 bases unmatched. The CDR3 loop reads CASSQGTGGSAFF. DNA for the CDR3: TGTGCCAGCAGCCAAGGGACAGGGGGCTCAGCTTTCTTT. The variable domain in full, completed from reference TRBV9 and TRBJ1-1, reads DSGVTQTPKHLITATGQRVTLRCSPRSGDLSVYWYQQSLDQGLQFLIQYYNGEERAKGNILERFSAQQFPDLHSELNLSSLELGDSALYFCASSQGTGGSAFFGQGTRLTVV.

The chain recombines TRBV2 with TRBJ2-6, with a weak D call TRBD2 (6 bases). Trimming pared 6 bases from V and 2 bases from J, leaving 26 bases between. CDR1 is SNHLY, CDR2 FYNNEI, per germline. This CDR3 is 20 amino acids long. This chain's CDR3 is CASRPEYEWDFGPGANVLTF. For the CDR3, the DNA is TGTGCCAGCAGGCCTGAGTATGAGTGGGACTTCGGGCCTGGGGCCAACGTCCTGACTTTC.

This clone was found once. This sample also contains other DNA sequences that code for the same CDR3. The J gene is TRBJ2-5, the V gene TRBV19, with 9 positions matching TRBD1. With 4 bases clipped from V and 5 bases from J, the junction kept 5 bases outside the gene matches. Germline V lookup: CDR1 LNHDA, CDR2 SQIVND (reference sequence). CDR3 length: 14 amino acids. CDR3 in DNA: TGTGCCAGTAGTACCACAGGGGGCGGGGAGACCCAGTACTTC. This sequence encodes CASSTTGGGETQYF.

The chain joins TRBV5-6 to TRBJ1-2; TRBD1 matches at 9 bases. The CDR3 is 15 residues long. With 4 bases clipped from V and 4 bases from J, the junction kept 8 bases outside the gene matches. Looked up from germline, CDR1 is SGHDT and CDR2 is YYEEEE. The CDR3 sequence: CASSLLTGGIYGYTF. The CDR3 coding sequence is TGTGCCAGCAGCCTACTGACAGGGGGTATCTATGGCTACACCTTC.

J is TRBJ1-3 and V is TRBV6-1; a weak D match, TRBD1 (5 bases). There are 14 residues in the CDR3. The germline V gene has CDR1 MNHNS and CDR2 SASEGT. Trimming removed 1 base from V and 14 bases from J, with 18 bases in between. CDR3: CASSEEGRARTLYF. Written as DNA, the CDR3 is TGTGCCAGCAGTGAAGAGGGGAGGGCCAGGACGCTATATTTT.

The rearrangement uses TRBV19 and TRBJ1-1; tentative D call: TRBD1 (6 bases). The germline CDR1 and CDR2 sequences are LNHDA and SQIVND (reference sequence). CDR3 length: 16 amino acids. V was pared by 5 bases and J by 1 base, with 17 bases between. Here the CDR3 reads CASSPQGLEKNTEAFF. The CDR3 region has the DNA TGTGCCAGTAGTCCCCAGGGGCTGGAGAAGAACACTGAAGCTTTCTTT.

The rearrangement links TRBV7-9 to TRBJ2-4; 13 bases map to TRBD2. With 4 bases clipped from V and 8 bases from J, the junction kept 8 bases outside the gene matches. The CDR3 loop spans 16 amino acids. Per the germline V gene, CDR1 is SEHNR and CDR2 is FQNEAQ (reference sequence). The CDR3 sequence: CASSSRTSGGKDIQYF. The CDR3 DNA reads as TGTGCCAGCAGCTCCCGGACTAGCGGGGGTAAGGACATTCAGTACTTC.